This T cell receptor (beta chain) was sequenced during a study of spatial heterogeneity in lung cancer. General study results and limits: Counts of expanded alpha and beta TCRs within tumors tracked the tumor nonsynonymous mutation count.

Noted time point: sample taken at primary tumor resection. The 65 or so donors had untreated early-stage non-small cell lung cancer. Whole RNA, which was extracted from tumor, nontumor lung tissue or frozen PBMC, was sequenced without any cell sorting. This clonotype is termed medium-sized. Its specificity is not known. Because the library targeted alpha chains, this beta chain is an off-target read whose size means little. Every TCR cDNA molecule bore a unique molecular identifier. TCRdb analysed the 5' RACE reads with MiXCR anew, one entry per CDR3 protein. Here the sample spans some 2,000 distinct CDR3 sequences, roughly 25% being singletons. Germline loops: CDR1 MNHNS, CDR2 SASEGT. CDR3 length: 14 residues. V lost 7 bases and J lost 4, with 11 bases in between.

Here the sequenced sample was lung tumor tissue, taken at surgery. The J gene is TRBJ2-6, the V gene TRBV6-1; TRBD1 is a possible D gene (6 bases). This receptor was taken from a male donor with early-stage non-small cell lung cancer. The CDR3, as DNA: TGTGCCAGCACCGACAGGACCGGGGCCAACGTCCTGACTTTC. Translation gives CASTDRTGANVLTF.